These T cell receptor beta chains were read from a single sample in a study of T-cell reconstitution after alpha-beta-depleted transplantation in children. TCRdb reanalysed the PCR reads using MiXCR and keeps one entry per CDR3 protein. This table holds 190,000 or so distinct CDR3 sequences, 5% to 6.5% found once. The sample in question was PBMCs, obtained before TCRalphabeta/CD19-depleted stem cell transplant. All receptors come from a girl in the first two years of life with combined immunodeficiency, due to receive a stem cell transplant. Both conserved end residues are part of each CDR3. A D gene is named only where the DNA matches it firmly. Size is stated as once, few or many counts, or a class when the clone is expanded.

TRBV19,-,TRBJ1-1,many,TGTGCCAGTAGTATTCGAGGGACAAACACTGAAGCTTTCTTT,CASSIRGTNTEAFF
TRBV28,-,TRBJ2-1,many,TGTGCCAGCAGTCCCCCCCGGGACAATGAGCAGTTCTTC,CASSPPRDNEQFF
TRBV15,-,TRBJ2-2,many,TGTGCCACCAGCAGAGATCCCTTTTCGGGAAACACCGGGGAGCTGTTTTTT,CATSRDPFSGNTGELFF
TRBV7-8,TRBD2,TRBJ2-3,many,TGTGCCAGCAGCTTAGACGGGACTAGCGGGGGAAACACAGATACGCAGTATTTT,CASSLDGTSGGNTDTQYF
TRBV12-3/TRBV12-4,-,TRBJ2-2,many,TGTGCCAGCAGTGAACAGCTAACGGGCACCGGGGAGCTGTTTTTT,CASSEQLTGTGELFF
TRBV12-3/TRBV12-4,TRBD2,TRBJ2-7,many,TGTGCCAGCCGGGAGGCCCACTCTTACGAGCAGTACTTC,CASREAHSYEQYF
TRBV14,TRBD2,TRBJ2-3,many,TGTGCCAGCAGCCGACGGACTAGCGGCACCACAGATACGCAGTATTTT,CASSRRTSGTTDTQYF
TRBV5-6,TRBD1,TRBJ1-4,many,TGTGCCAGCAGCCCCTACCGACAGGGCCGGAATGAAAAACTGTTTTTT,CASSPYRQGRNEKLFF
TRBV3-1,TRBD2,TRBJ2-5,many,TGTGCCAGCAGCCAAGAGGGACTAGGTGAGACCCAGTACTTC,CASSQEGLGETQYF
TRBV20-1,-,TRBJ2-1,many,TGCAGTGCTAGAGGGGGGCTGCTGAGCTCCTACAATGAGCAGTTCTTC,CSARGGLLSSYNEQFF